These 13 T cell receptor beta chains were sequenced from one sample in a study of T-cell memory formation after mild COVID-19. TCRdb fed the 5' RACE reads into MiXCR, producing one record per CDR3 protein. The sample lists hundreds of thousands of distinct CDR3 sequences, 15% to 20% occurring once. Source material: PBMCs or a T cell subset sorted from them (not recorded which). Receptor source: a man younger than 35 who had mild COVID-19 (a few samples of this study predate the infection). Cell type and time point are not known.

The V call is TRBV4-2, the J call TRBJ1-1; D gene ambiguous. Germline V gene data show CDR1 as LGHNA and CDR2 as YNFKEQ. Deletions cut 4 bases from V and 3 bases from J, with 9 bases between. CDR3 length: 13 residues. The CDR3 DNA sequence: TGTGCCAGCAGCCCCATAAGGGACACTGAAGCTTTCTTT. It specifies CASSPIRDTEAFF.

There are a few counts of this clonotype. The CDR3 nucleotides read TGTGCCAGCAGTTATTGGAGATCCGAAGAAGCTTTCTTT. Translation gives CASSYWRSEEAFF. The genes are TRBV6-5 and TRBJ1-1, with no clear D. The germline gives CDR1 MNHEY, CDR2 SVGAGI. This CDR3 is built from 13 residues. The V end was cut by 3 bases, the J end by 8 bases, with 13 bases between.

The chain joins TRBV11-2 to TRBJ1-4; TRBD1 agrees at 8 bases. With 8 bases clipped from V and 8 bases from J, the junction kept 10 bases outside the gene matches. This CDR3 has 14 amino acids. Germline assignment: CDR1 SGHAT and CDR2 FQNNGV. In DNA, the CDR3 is TGTGCCAGCTCGTCCGGACAGGGAAGGGAAAAACTGTTTTTT. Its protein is CASSSGQGREKLFF.

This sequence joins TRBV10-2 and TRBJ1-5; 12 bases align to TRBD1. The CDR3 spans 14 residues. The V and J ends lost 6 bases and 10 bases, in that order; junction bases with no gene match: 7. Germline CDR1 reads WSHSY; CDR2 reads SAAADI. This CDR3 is CASRSGQGAVPQHF. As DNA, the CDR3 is TGCGCCAGCAGATCGGGACAGGGGGCCGTTCCCCAGCATTTT.

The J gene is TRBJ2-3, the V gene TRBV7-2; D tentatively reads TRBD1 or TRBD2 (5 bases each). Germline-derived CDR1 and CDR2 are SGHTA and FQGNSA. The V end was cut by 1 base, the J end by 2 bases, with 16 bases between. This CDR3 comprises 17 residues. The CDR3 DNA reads TGTGCCAGCAGCTTAGTTGGGGGACGCATTTACACAGATACGCAGTATTTT. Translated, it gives CASSLVGGRIYTDTQYF.

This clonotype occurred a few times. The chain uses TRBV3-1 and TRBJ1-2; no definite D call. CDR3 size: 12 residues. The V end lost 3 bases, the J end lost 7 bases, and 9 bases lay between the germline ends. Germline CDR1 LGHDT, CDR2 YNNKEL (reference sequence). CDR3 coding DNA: TGTGCCAGCAGCCAGAACTGGTCTGGCTACACCTTC. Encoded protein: CASSQNWSGYTF.

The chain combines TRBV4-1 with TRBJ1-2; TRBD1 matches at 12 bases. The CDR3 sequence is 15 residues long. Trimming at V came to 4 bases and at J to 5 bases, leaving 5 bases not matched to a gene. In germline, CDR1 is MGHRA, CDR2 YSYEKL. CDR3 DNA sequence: TGCGCCAGCAGCCCGGGACAGGGGGCGAGGTATGGCTACACCTTC. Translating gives CASSPGQGARYGYTF.

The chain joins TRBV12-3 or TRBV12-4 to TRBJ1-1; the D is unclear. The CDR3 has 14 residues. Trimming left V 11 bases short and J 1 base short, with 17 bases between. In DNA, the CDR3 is TGTGCCCCCTCTCCCAGGTGCGGGAACACTGAAGCTTTCTTT. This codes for CAPSPRCGNTEAFF.

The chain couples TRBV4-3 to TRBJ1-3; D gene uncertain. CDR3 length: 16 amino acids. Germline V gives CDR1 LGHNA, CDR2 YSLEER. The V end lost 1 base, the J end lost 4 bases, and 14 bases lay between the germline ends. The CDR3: CASSQGTALHGNTIYF. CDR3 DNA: TGCGCCAGCAGCCAAGGGACCGCGCTACACGGAAACACCATATATTTT.

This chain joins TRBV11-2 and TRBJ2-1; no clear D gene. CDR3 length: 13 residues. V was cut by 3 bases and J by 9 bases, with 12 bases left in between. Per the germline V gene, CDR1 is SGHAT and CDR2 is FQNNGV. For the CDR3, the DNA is TGTGCCAGCAGCTTTTATTCTCATAGTGAGCAGTTCTTC. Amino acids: CASSFYSHSEQFF.

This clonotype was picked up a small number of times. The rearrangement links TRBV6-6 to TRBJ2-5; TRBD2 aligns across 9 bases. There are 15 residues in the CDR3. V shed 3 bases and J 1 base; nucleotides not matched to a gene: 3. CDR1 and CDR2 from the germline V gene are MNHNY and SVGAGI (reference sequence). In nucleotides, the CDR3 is TGTGCCAGCAGTTATCCGACTAGCGGCCAAGAGACCCAGTACTTC. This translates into CASSYPTSGQETQYF.

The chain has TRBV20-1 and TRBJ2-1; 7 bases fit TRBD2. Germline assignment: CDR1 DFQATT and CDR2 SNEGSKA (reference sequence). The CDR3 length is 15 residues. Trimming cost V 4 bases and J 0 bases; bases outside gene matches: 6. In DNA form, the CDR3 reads TGCAGTGCTATCGGGGGGAAAAGCTCCTACAATGAGCAGTTCTTC. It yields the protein CSAIGGKSSYNEQFF.

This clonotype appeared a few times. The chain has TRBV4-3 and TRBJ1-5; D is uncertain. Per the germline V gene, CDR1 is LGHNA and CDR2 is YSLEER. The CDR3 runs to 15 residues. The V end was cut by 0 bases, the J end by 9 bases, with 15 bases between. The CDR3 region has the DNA TGCGCCAGCAGCCAAGAATGGGCGGGCCGCCGGCCCCAGCATTTT. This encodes CASSQEWAGRRPQHF.